Described below is a single T cell receptor beta chain sequence and its context. Its specificity is not known. This sample was included in a study of post-analysis software for immune sequencing data. Study background: Progressive-relapsing, secondary progressive and relapsing-remitting multiple sclerosis were among the disease courses included. Whole-study findings and limits: Five TRBV segments (TRBV5-6, TRBV5-1 and TRBV20-1 among them) occurred more frequently in patients than in controls. Controls had significantly higher normalized Chao1 diversity than multiple sclerosis patients.

V lost 3 bases and J 1 base, leaving 15 bases between the germline ends. This CDR3 is built from 16 residues. Germline CDR1 SGHTA, CDR2 FQGNSA. Incorporated into the TCR beta cDNA libraries were unique molecular identifiers, which served to reduce PCR and sequencing biases. T cells numbering roughly 1 to 10 million yielded roughly 0.5 million cDNA molecules. TCRdb called the PCR reads again in MiXCR, with one record for every CDR3 protein. The sample has some 500,000 distinct CDR3 sequences, under 55% seen once. The rearrangement uses TRBV7-2 and TRBJ1-1; D gene unclear. This clonotype was sampled from a girl aged 5-17 years with multiple sclerosis. The source material was blood. CDR3 nucleotide sequence: TGTGCCAGCAGCTTCGTGGAAATCGTGTCGAACACTGAAGCTTTCTTT. Translating it yields CASSFVEIVSNTEAFF.